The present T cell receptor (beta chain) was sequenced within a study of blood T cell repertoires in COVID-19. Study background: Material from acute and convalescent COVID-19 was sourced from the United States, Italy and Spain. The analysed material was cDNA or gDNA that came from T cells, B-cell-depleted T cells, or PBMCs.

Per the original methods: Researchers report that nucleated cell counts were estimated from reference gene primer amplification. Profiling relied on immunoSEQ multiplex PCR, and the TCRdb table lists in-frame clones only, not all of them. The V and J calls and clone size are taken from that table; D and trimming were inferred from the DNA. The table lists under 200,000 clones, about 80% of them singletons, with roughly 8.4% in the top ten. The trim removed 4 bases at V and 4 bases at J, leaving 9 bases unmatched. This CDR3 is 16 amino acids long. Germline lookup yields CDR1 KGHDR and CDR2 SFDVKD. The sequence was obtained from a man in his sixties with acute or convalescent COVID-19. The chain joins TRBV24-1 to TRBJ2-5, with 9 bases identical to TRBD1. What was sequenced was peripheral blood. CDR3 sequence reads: CATSDPGTGYGETQYF. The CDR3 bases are TGTGCCACCAGTGACCCAGGGACAGGGTACGGAGAGACCCAGTACTTC.